This is a list of T cell receptor beta chains from one sample in a study of blood T cell repertoires in COVID-19. Data came from immunoSEQ multiplex PCR; TCRdb stores just in-frame clones and leaves some out. Of roughly 100,000 clones listed, 86% are singletons. Sequenced sample: peripheral blood. The source of these receptors is a human donor in a cohort sampled during active COVID-19. Each CDR3 is given with its conserved first and last residue. A D gene is named only where the DNA matches it firmly. Clone sizes are given selectively: once, few, many, or a class where the clone is expanded.

CASKGGTGSIYGYTF | TGTGCCAGCAAGGGAGGGACAGGGTCTATCTATGGCTACACCTTC | TRBV5-4 | TRBD1 | few | TRBJ1-2
CSVGQTNTEAFF | TGCAGCGTGGGACAGACGAACACTGAAGCTTTCTTT | TRBV29-1 | TRBD1 | - | TRBJ1-1
CASSSDRASGANVLTF | TGTGCCAGCAGCTCGGACAGGGCCTCTGGGGCCAACGTCCTGACTTTC | TRBV7-2 | TRBD1 | - | TRBJ2-6
CASSSLTLSGETQYF | TGTGCCAGCAGCTCCTTGACTCTCTCGGGGGAGACCCAGTACTTC | TRBV5-4 | - | - | TRBJ2-5
CASSQDEGRGETQYF | TGTGCCAGCAGCCAAGATGAAGGGAGGGGAGAGACCCAGTACTTC | TRBV3-1/TRBV3-2 | TRBD2 | - | TRBJ2-5
CASSYRQAGQPQHF | TGTGCCAGCAGTTATCGGCAGGCGGGTCAGCCCCAGCATTTT | TRBV6-6 | - | - | TRBJ1-5
CSAAQGGGGYTF | TGCAGCGCCGCCCAGGGGGGAGGTGGCTACACCTTC | TRBV29-1 | TRBD1 | - | TRBJ1-2
CASSEVTSQPQHF | TGTGCCAGCAGTGAAGTCACATCCCAGCCCCAGCATTTT | TRBV6-1 | - | - | TRBJ1-5
CASSLDQAQYF | TGTGCCAGCAGCCTCGACCAGGCGCAGTACTTC | TRBV7-9 | - | - | TRBJ2-7
CASSFQGAGEQYF | TGTGCCAGCAGCTTTCAGGGGGCGGGCGAGCAGTACTTC | TRBV5-4 | TRBD1 | - | TRBJ2-7
CASSQDELAGPQETQYF | TGCGCCAGCAGCCAAGATGAATTAGCGGGACCCCAAGAGACCCAGTACTTC | TRBV4-1 | TRBD2 | once | TRBJ2-5
CASSTRQNTEAFF | TGTGCCAGCAGTACTAGACAGAACACTGAAGCTTTCTTT | TRBV6-5 | - | - | TRBJ1-1
CASSYYLETQYF | TGTGCCAGCAGTTACTATCTCGAGACCCAGTACTTC | TRBV6-2/TRBV6-3 | - | - | TRBJ2-5
CASSISVGSGWYGYTF | TGTGCCAGTAGTATCAGCGTCGGATCAGGGTGGTATGGCTACACCTTC | TRBV19 | - | few | TRBJ1-2
CASSLPSGGTDTQYF | TGTGCCAGCAGCTTGCCGAGCGGGGGAACAGATACGCAGTATTTT | TRBV5-4 | TRBD2 | - | TRBJ2-3
CASSWGSGTDTQYF | TGTGCCAGCAGTTGGGGTAGCGGCACAGATACGCAGTATTTT | TRBV27 | - | - | TRBJ2-3